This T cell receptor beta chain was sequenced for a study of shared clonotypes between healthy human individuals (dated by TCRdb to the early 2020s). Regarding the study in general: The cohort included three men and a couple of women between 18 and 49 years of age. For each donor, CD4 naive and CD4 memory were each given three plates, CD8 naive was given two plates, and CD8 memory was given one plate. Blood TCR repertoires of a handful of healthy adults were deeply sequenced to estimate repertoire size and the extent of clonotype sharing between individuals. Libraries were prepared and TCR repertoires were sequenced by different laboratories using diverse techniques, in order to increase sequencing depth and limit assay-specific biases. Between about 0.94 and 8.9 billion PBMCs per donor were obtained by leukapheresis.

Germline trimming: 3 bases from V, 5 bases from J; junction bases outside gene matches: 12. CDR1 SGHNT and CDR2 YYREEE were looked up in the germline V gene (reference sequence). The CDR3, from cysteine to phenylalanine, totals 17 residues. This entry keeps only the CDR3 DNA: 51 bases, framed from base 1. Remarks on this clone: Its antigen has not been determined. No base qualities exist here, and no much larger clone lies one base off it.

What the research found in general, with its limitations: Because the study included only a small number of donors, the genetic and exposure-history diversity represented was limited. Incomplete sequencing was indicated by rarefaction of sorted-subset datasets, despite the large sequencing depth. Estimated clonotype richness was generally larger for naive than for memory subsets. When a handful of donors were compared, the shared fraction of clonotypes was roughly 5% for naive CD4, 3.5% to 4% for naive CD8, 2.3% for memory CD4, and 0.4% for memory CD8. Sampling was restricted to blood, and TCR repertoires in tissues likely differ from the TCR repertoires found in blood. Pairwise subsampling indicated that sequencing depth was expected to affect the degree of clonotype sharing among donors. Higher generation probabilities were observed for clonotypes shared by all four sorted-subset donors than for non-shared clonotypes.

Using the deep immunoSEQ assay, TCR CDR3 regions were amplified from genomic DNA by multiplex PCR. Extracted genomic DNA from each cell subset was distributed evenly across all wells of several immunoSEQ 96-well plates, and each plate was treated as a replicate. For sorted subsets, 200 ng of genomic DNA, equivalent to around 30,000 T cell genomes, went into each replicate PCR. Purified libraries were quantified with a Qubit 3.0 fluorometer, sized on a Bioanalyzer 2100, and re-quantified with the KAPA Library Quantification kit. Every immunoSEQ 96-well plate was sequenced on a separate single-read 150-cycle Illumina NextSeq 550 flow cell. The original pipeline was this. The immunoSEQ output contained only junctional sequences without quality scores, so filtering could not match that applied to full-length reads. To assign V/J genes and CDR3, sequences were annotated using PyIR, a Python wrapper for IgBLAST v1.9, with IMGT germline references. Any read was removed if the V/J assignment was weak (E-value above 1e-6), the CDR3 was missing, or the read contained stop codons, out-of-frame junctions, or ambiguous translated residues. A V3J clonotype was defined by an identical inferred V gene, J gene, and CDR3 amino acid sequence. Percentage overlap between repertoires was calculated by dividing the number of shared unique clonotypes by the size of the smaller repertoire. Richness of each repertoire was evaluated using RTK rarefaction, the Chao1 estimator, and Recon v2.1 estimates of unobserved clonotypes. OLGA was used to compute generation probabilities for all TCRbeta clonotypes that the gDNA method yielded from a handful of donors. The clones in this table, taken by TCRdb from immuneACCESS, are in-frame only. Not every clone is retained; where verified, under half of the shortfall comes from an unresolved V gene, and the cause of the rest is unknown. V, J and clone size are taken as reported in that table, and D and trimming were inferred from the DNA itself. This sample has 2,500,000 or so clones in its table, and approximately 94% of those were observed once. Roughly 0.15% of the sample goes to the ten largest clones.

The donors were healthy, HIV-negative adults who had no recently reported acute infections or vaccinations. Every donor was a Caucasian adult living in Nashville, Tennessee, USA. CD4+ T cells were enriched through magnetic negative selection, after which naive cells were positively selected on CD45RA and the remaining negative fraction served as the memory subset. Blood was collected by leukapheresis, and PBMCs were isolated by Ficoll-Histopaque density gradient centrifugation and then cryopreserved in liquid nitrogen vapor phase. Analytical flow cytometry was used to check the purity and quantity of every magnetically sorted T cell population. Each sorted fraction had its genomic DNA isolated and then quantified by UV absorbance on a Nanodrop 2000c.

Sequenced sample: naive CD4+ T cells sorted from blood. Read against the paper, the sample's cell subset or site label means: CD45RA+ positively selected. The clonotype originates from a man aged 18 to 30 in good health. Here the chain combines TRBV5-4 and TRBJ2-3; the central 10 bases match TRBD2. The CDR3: CASSSQLAGSSGDTQYF. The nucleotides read TGTGCCAGCAGCTCTCAACTAGCGGGGTCTTCGGGAGATACGCAGTATTTT.